These 3 T cell receptor beta chains originate from one sample sequenced in a study of blood T cell repertoires in COVID-19. The repertoire was sequenced with immunoSEQ multiplex PCR; TCRdb's copy has only in-frame clones and lacks some. The profile shows 200,000 to 250,000 clones, around 90% of them singletons. Source material: PBMCs or T cells enriched from blood (not recorded which). These receptors originate from a young man who had been exposed to COVID-19.

This chain connects TRBV5-1 to TRBJ2-7, with TRBD1 as a possible D gene (6 bases). The CDR3 length is 15 residues. The V end lost 1 base, the J end lost 2 bases, and 13 bases lay between the germline ends. Germline values: CDR1 SGHRS, CDR2 YFSETQ. The CDR3 loop reads CASSLTGRSPYEQYF. The CDR3 nucleotides are TGCGCCAGCAGCTTGACAGGGAGATCACCCTACGAGCAGTACTTC.

The DNA of the CDR3 is TGCGCCAGCAGCTTGTCCGGTTCCCGTAACTATGGCTACACCTTC. Amino acids: CASSLSGSRNYGYTF. The chain is built from TRBV5-1 and TRBJ1-2; D not resolved. CDR3 length: 15 residues. V gave up 1 base and J gave up 1 base, with 11 bases separating them. Germline CDR1 reads SGHRS; CDR2 reads YFSETQ.

This chain links TRBV5-8 with TRBJ2-3; the D gene is possibly TRBD1 (7 bases). Germline V gives CDR1 SGHTS, CDR2 YDEGEE. V lost 1 base and J 4 bases, leaving 10 bases between the germline ends. This CDR3 contains 14 residues. This CDR3 is CASSLQGGPDTQYF. DNA for the CDR3: TGTGCCAGCAGCTTGCAGGGGGGCCCAGATACGCAGTATTTT.